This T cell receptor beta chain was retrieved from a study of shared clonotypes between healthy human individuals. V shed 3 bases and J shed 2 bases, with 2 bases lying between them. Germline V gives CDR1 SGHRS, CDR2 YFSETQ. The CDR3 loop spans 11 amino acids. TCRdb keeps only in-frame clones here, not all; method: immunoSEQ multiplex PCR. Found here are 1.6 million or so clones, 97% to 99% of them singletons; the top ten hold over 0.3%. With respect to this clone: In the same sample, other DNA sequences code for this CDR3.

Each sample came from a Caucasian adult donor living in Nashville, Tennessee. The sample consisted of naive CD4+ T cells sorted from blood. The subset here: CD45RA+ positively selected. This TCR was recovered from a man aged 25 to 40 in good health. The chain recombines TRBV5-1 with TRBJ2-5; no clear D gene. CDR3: CASSSQETQYF. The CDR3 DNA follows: TGCGCCAGCAGCTCACAAGAGACCCAGTACTTC.